Below are 5 T cell receptor beta chains sequenced from a single sample in a study of CD8 T cells in ankylosing spondylitis. Study-wide results and limits: For ankylosing spondylitis blood, a TCR beta motif of 7 or 8 highly homologous variants appeared characteristic.

What these receptors recognize is not known. MiXCR, applied by TCRdb to the 5' RACE reads, yields one record per CDR3 protein. The sample shows some 840,000 distinct CDR3 sequences, about 12% of them seen only once. The sequenced sample consisted of blood, either unsorted or a sorted T cell fraction (not recorded which). These receptors were taken from a male donor with ankylosing spondylitis.

The J gene is TRBJ2-3, the V gene TRBV20-1; 8 nucleotides align to TRBD2. Germline CDR1 is DFQATT and CDR2 is SNEGSKA (reference sequence). The V gene end was trimmed by 0 bases and the J gene end by 4 bases; junction bases not matched to a gene: 6. This CDR3 spans 15 amino acids. The CDR3 protein is CSARDPAGGPDTQYF. The CDR3 DNA is TGCAGTGCTAGAGACCCTGCGGGAGGCCCAGATACGCAGTATTTT.

This clonotype was detected many times. This chain joins TRBV20-1 and TRBJ1-5; weak D call: TRBD1 (5 bases). V gave up 8 bases and J gave up 0 bases, with 20 bases separating them. Germline V gene sequence: CDR1 DFQATT, CDR2 SNEGSKA (reference sequence). The length of the CDR3 is 16 residues. The DNA for the CDR3 is TGCAGTTCCCTGGCCGGGGCGCCGGATAGCAATCAGCCCCAGCATTTT. This sequence encodes CSSLAGAPDSNQPQHF.

This clonotype was counted between two and nine times. The chain couples TRBV4-3 to TRBJ1-1; D gene uncertain. V shed 5 bases and J shed 5 bases, with 18 bases lying between them. The CDR3 is 15 residues long. CDR1 is LGHNA and CDR2 is YSLEER in the germline V gene. DNA for the CDR3: TGCGCCAGCAGCTCCCCAGACCCCGATCGGACTGAAGCTTTCTTT. Its translation is CASSSPDPDRTEAFF.

The chain recombines TRBV10-3 with TRBJ1-3; TRBD1 matches at 9 bases. Trimming removed 5 bases from V and 4 bases from J; junction bases left unmatched: 6. The CDR3 consists of 15 residues. Per the germline V gene, CDR1 is ENHRY and CDR2 is SYGVKD. The CDR3 DNA reads as TGTGCCATCAGTCTTGGGACAGGGAGCGGAAACACCATATATTTT. It yields the protein CAISLGTGSGNTIYF.

This clonotype has ten or more counts. The rearrangement joins TRBV5-1 to TRBJ2-6, with D possibly being TRBD2 (5 bases). Trimming took 1 base from V and 3 from J, leaving 11 bases between them. The CDR3 runs 16 residues. Germline assignment: CDR1 SGHRS and CDR2 YFSETQ. CDR3 DNA: TGCGCCAGCAGCTTGAGGTCGGGGAGTGGGGCCAACGTCCTGACTTTC. The encoded protein is CASSLRSGSGANVLTF.